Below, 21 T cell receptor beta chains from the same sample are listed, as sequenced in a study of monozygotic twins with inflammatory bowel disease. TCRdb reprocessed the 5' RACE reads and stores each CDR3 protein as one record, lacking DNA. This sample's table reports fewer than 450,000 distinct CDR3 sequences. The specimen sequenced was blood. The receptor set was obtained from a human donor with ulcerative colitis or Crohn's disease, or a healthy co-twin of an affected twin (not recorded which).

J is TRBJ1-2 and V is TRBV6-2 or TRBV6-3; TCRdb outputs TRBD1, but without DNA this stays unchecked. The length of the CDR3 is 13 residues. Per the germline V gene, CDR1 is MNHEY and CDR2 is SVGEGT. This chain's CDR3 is CAIRDRGIYGYTF.

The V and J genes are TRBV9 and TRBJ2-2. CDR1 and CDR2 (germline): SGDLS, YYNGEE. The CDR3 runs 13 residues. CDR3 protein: CASSVVQAGELFF. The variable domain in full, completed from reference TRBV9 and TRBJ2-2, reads DSGVTQTPKHLITATGQRVTLRCSPRSGDLSVYWYQQSLDQGLQFLIQYYNGEERAKGNILERFSAQQFPDLHSELNLSSLELGDSALYFCASSVVQAGELFFGEGSRLTVL.

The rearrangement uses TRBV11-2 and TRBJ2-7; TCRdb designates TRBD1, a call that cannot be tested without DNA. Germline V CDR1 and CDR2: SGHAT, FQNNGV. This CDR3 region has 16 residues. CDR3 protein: CASSAPGLGSSYEQYF.

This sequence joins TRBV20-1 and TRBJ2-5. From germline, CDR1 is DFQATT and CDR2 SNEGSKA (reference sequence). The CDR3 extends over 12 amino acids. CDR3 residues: CSASPSFSAQYF.

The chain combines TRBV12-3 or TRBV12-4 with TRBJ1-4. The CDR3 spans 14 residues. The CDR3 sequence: CASSLNGVWEKLFF.

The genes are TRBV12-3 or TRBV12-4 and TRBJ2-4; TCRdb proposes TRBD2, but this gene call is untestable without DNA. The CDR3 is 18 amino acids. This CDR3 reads CASSSVGDGRYFKNIQYF.

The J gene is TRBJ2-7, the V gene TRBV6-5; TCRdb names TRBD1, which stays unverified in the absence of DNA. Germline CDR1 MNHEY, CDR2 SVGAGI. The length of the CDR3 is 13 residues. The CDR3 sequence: CASSYDREYEQYF.

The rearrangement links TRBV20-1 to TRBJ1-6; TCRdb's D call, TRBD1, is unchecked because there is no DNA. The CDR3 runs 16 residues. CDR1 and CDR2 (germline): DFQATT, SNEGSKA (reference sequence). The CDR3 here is CSATGIEGQGSSPLHF.

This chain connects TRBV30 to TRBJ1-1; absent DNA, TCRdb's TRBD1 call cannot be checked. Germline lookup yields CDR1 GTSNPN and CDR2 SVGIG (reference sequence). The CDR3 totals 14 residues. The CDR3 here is CAWSGTGRPTEAFF. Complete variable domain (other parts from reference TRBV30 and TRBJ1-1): SQTIHQWPATLVQPVGSPLSLECTVEGTSNPNLYWYRQAAGRGLQLLFYSVGIGQISSEVPQNLSASRPQDRQFILSSKKLLLSDSGFYLCAWSGTGRPTEAFFGQGTRLTVV.

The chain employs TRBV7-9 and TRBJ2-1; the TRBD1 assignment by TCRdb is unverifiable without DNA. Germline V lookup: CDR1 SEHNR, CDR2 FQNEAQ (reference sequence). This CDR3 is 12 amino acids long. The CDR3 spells CASSLVGAEQFF.

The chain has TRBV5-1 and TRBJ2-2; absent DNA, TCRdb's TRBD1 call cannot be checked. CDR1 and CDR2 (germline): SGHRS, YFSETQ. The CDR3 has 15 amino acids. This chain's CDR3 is CASSWGTGDTGELFF.

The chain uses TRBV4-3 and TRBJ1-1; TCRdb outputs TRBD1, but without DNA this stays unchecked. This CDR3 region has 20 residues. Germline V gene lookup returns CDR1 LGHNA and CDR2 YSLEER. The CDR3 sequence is CASSQDFPDRAIPLNTEAFF.

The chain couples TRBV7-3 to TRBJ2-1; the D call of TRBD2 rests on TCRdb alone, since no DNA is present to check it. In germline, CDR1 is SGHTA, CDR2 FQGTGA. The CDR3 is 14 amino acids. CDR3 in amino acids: CASSSSVGYNEQFF. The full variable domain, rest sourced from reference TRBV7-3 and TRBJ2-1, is GAGVSQTPSNKVTEKGKYVELRCDPISGHTALYWYRQSLGQGPEFLIYFQGTGAADDSGLPNDRFFAVRPEGSVSTLKIQRTERGDSAVYLCASSSSVGYNEQFFGPGTRLTVL.

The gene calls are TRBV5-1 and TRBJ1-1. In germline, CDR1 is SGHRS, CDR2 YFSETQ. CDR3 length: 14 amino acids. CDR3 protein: CASSLGQGITEAFF.

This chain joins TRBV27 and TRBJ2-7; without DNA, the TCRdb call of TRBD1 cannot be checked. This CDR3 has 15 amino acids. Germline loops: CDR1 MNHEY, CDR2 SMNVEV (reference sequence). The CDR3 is CASSPGQPQFHEQYF.

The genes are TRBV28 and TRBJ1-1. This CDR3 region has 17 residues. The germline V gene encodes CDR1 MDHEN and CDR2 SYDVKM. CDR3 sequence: CASRGGGGSVVNTEAFF.

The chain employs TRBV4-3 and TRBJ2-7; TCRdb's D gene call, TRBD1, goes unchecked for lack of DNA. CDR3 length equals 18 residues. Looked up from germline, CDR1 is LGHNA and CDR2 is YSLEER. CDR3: CASSQDYLSGTGNYEQYF.

CDR3 amino acids: CASSLSGGFNQPQHF. This chain uses TRBV27 with TRBJ1-5; absent DNA, TCRdb's TRBD1 call cannot be checked. Per the germline V gene, CDR1 is MNHEY and CDR2 is SMNVEV (reference sequence). This CDR3 is built from 15 residues.

CDR3 sequence reads: CASSTPPGSMNTEAFF. V usage is TRBV7-9 and J usage is TRBJ1-1. Germline V lookup: CDR1 SEHNR, CDR2 FQNEAQ (reference sequence). This CDR3 is 16 amino acids long.

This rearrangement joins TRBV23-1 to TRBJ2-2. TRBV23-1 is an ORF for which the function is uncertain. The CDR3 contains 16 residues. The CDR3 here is CASSPRFWRGTGELFF.

The CDR3 sequence is CASSLTSGGAPDTQYF. The chain links TRBV7-2 to TRBJ2-3; the TRBD2 assignment by TCRdb is unverifiable without DNA. Germline V gene sequence: CDR1 SGHTA, CDR2 FQGNSA. CDR3 size: 16 residues.